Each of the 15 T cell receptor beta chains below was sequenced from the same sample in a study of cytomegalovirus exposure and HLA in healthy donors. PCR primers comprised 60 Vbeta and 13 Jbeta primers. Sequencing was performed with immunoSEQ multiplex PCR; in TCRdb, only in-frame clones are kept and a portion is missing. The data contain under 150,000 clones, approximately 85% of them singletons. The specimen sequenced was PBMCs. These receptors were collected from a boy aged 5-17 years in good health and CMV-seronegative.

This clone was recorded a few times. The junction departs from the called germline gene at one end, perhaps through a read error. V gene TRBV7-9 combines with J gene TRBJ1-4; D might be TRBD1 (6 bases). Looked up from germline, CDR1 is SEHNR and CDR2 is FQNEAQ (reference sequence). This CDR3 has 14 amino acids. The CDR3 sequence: CSSSLGGGNEKLFF. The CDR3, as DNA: TGTTCCAGCAGCTTAGGGGGGGGGAATGAAAAACTGTTTTTT.

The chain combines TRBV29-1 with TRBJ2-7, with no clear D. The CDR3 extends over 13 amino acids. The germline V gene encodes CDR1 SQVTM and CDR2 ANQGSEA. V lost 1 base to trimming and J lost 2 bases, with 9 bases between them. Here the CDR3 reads CSVEAGTPYEQYF. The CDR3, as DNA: TGCAGCGTTGAAGCGGGTACACCCTACGAGCAGTACTTC.

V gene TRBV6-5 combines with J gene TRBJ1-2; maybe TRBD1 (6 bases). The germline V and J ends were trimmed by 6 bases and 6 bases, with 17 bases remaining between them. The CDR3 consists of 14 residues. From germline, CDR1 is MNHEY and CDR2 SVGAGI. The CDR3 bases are TGTGCCAGCAGGAAACAGGGTATTATAGATGGCTACACCTTC. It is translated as CASRKQGIIDGYTF.

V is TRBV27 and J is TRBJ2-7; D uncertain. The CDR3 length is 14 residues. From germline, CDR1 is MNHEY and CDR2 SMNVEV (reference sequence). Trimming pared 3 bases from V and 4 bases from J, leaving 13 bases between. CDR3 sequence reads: CASSLFYSQYEQYF. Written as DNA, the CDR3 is TGTGCCAGCAGTTTGTTCTACAGTCAATACGAGCAGTACTTC.

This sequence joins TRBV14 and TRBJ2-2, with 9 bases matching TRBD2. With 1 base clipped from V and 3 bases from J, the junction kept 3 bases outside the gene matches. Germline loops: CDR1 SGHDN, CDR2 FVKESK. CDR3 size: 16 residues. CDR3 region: CASSQVAGGDTGELFF. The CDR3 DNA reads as TGTGCCAGCAGCCAAGTTGCGGGGGGGGACACCGGGGAGCTGTTTTTT.

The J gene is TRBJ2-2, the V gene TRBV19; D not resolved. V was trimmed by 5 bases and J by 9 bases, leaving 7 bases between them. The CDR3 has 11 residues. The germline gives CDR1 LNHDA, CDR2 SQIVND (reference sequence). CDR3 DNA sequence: TGTGCCAGTAGTGGAGCGTGGGAGCTGTTTTTT. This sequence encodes CASSGAWELFF.

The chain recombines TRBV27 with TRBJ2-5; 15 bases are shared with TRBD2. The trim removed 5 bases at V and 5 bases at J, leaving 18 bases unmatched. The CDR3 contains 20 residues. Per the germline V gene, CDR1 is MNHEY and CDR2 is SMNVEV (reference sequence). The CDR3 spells CASSPLAGTSGGLFRETQYF. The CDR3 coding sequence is TGTGCCAGCAGTCCCCTAGCCGGGACTAGCGGGGGGTTGTTCAGGGAGACCCAGTACTTC.

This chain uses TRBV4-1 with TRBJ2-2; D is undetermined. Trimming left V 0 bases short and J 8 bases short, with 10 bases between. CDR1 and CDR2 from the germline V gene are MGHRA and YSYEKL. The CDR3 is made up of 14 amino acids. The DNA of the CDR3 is TGCGCCAGCAGCCAAGAACAGTCCAGGGGGGAGCTGTTTTTT. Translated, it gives CASSQEQSRGELFF.

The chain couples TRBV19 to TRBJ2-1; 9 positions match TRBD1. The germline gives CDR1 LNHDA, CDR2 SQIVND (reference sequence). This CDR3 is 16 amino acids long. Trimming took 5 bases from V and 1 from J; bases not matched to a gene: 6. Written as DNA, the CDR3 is TGTGCCAGTAGTCTCGGACAGGGGTTTTCCTACAATGAGCAGTTCTTC. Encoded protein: CASSLGQGFSYNEQFF.

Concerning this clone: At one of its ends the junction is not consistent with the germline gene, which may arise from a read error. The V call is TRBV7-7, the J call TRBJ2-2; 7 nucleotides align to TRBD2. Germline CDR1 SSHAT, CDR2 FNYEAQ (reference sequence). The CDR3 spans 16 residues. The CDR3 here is CASSHSASGTTGELFF. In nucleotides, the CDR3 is TGTGCTAGCAGCCATTCGGCTAGCGGCACCACCGGGGAGCTGTTTTTT.

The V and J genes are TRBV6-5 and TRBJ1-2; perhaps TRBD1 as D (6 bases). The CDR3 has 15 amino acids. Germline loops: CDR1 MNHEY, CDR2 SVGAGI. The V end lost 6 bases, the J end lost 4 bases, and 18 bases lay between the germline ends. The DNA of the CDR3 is TGTGCCAGCAGCCTAGACGGGGGGCGCCTCTATGGCTACACCTTC. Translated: CASSLDGGRLYGYTF.

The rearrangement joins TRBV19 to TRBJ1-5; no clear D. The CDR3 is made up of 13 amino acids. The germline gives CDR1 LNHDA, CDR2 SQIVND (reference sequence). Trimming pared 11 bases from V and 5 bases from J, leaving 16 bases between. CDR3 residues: CASKGRPHQPQHF. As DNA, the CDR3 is TGTGCCTCAAAAGGCAGGCCCCATCAGCCCCAGCATTTT.

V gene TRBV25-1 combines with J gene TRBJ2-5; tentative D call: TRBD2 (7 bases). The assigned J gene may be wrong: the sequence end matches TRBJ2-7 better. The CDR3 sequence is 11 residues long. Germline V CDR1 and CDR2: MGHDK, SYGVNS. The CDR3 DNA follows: TGTGCCACCCTGGGGGGGCCCGAGCAGTACTTC. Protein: CATLGGPEQYF.

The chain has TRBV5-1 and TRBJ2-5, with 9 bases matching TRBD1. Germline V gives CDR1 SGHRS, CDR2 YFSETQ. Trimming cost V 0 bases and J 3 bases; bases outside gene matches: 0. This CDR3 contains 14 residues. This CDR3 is CASSLGTGEETQYF. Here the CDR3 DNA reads TGCGCCAGCAGCTTGGGGACAGGGGAAGAGACCCAGTACTTC. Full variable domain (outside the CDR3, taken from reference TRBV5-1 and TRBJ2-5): KAGVTQTPRYLIKTRGQQVTLSCSPISGHRSVSWYQQTPGQGLQFLFEYFSETQRNKGNFPGRFSGRQFSNSRSEMNVSTLELGDSALYLCASSLGTGEETQYFGPGTRLLVL.

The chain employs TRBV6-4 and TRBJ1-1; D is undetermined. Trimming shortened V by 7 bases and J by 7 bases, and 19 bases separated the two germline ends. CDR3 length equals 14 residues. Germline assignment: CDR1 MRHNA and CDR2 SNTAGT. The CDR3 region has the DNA TGTGCCAGCACTCCAAGGCACGGGCGGGGTGAAGCTTTCTTT. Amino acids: CASTPRHGRGEAFF.